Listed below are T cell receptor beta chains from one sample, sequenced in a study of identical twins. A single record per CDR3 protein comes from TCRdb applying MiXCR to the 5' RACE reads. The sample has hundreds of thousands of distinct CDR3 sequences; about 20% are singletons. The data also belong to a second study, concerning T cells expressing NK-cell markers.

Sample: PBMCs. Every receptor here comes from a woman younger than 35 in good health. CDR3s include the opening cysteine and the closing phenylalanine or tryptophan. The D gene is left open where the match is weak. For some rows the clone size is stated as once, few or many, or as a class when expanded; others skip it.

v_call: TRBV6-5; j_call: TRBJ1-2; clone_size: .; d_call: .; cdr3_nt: TGTGCCAGCAGTTACAGGGACAACTATGGCTACACCTTC; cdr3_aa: CASSYRDNYGYTF
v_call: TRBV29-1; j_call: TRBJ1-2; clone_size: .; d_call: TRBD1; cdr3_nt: TGCAGCGCCCGAACCGGACAGGTTTCCTCGATGGATGGCTACACCTTC; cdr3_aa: CSARTGQVSSMDGYTF
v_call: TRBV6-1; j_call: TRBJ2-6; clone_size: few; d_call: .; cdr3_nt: TGTGCCAGCAAACCCCCGAGGGGAGGTCTACCCTCTGGGGCCAACGTCCTGACTTTC; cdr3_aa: CASKPPRGGLPSGANVLTF
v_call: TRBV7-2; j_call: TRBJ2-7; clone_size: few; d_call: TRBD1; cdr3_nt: TGTGCCAGCAGCCACGCCCGACAGGGAATCTACGAGCAGTACTTC; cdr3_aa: CASSHARQGIYEQYF
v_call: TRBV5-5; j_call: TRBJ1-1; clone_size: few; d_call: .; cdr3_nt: TGTGCCAGCAGCTTGCGTTTTCAGGGTGAAGCTTTCTTT; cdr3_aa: CASSLRFQGEAFF
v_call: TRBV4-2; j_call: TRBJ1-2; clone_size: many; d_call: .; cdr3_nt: TGTGCCAGCAGCCAAGAAGGCCAAGGGTTGGATGGCTACACCTTC; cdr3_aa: CASSQEGQGLDGYTF
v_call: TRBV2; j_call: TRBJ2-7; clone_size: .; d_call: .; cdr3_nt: TGTGCCAGCAGTGAAAGCTGGGACGCAAACTACGAGCAGTACTTC; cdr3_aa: CASSESWDANYEQYF
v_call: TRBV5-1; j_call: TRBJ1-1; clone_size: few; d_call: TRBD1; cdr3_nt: TGCGCCAGCAGCTTCAGGGGGTTGCGTAATGGAATCACTGAAGCTTTCTTT; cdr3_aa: CASSFRGLRNGITEAFF
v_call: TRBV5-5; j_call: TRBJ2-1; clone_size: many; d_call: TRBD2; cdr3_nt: TGTGCCAGCAGCCTTGGACTAGACGACTACAATGAGCAGTTCTTC; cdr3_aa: CASSLGLDDYNEQFF
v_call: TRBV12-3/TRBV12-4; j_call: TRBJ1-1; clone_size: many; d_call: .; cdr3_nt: TGTGCCAGCAGTCCCAGGGGAGCTGAAGCTTTCTTT; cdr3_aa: CASSPRGAEAFF
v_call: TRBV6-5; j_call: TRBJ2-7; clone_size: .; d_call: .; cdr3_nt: TGTGCCAGCAGGAAGGGGTCCTACGAGCAGTACTTC; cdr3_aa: CASRKGSYEQYF
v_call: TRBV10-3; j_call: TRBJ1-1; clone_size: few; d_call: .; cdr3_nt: TGTGCTGCCATTGATGGGGGAAACACTGAAGCTTTCTTT; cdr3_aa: CAAIDGGNTEAFF
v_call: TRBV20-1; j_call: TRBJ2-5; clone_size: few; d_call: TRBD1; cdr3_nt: TGCAGTGCCCAGGGGGAAGGAGAGACCCAGTACTTC; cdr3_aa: CSAQGEGETQYF
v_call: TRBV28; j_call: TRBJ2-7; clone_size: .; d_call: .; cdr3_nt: TGTGCCAGCAGCCCCGGACTGGATACCTACGAGCAGTACTTC; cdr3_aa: CASSPGLDTYEQYF
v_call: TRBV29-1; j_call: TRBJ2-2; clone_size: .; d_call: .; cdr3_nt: TGCAGCGTGAAACAGGTTAACACCGGGGAGCTGTTTTTT; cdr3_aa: CSVKQVNTGELFF
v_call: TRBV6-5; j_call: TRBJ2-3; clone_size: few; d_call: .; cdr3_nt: TGTGCCAGCAGTTACACCTTAGTAAGGGCCCGGGGTACGCAGTATTTT; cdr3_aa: CASSYTLVRARGTQYF
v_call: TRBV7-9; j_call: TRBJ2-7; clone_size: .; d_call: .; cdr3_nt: TGTGCCAGCAGCTTGTTATGGGGGCCCTACGAGCAGTACTTC; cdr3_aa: CASSLLWGPYEQYF
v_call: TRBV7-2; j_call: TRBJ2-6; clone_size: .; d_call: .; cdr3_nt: TGTGCCAGCAGCTTTTCCGGGACTGGGGCCAACGTCCTGACTTTC; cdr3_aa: CASSFSGTGANVLTF